This section outlines one TCR beta chain sequence together with its context. The clone's antigen remains unknown. No much larger clone is present one base from it, and per-base qualities are unavailable. This sample was taken from a study of identical twins (dated by TCRdb to the mid-2010s). With regard to the full study: The study deep-sequenced TCR alpha and beta repertoires from monozygotic twins, unrelated adults of various ages and cord blood to test whether fetal clonotypes persist. To rule out contamination, the twin experiments were replicated at different times with different library preparation protocols. General findings and caveats noted by the study authors: Fewer insertions were carried by abundant cord blood beta clonotypes; a weaker similar trend was observed in young adult naive repertoires, while no such trend was observed in memory repertoires. Out-of-frame TCR alpha sharing in monozygotic twins was systematically underestimated by recombination models, whereas sharing between unrelated individuals was in agreement with the recombination models. Zero-insertion analyses could be partly confounded by invariant T cells such as MAIT and iNKT, although diverse VJ usage argued against such confounding for most clonotypes. Because the same donors could not be followed over many years, the conclusions depended on cross-sectional statistical analysis. Compared with coincidental sharing between unrelated individuals, out-of-frame TCR alpha sequences shared between twins had an excess of sequences with low generation probability. The excess sharing between twins in beta out-of-frame sequences was weaker because fewer shared sequences reduced the signal-to-noise ratio.

To prepare the library, 5' RACE was applied. TCRdb lists the instrument as Illumina HiSeq 2000. Template switching added a universal primer binding site, and the final cDNA carried a unique molecular identifier that allowed TCR cDNA molecules to be counted accurately. Specific primers in the conserved constant-segment region were used to synthesize first-strand cDNA for TCR alpha and beta chains. To control for contamination, each cDNA library was double barcoded with a SMART-Mk sample barcode plus Illumina barcodes. TruSeq adapter sequences along with Illumina sample barcodes were introduced in two successive PCR steps. The TCR alpha and beta cDNA libraries were sequenced on the Illumina HiSeq platform using custom primers. The original pipeline was this. MiGEC was used to process raw reads and extract unique molecular identifiers, and MiXCR was used to find CDR3 positions. For each individual, recombination models were inferred using an EM algorithm with the repgenHMM and IGoR tools. The tcR package in R was used for shared clonotype analysis, with sharing normalized by the product of cloneset sizes. To study raw recombination free of thymic and clonal selection effects, out-of-frame nonproductive sequences were analyzed. TCRdb's own reprocessing of the public reads used fastp at Q25 and MiXCR and kept productive beta chains. Each entry merges the rows of one CDR3 protein and shows their most common DNA and genes. The V and J calls shown here were made by TCRdb, not taken from the authors' results. The sample records a few hundred thousand distinct CDR3 sequences, 6.5% to 9.5% of which are singletons. 3% of the sample is in the top ten clones.

Only healthy Caucasian donors were included. Three pairs of female monozygotic twins, all aged about 18 to 30 years, were included in the twin cohort. CD4+ and CD8+ T cell populations were isolated with positive isolation kits from Invitrogen. A distance of 11 bases separates the germline ends of V and J, which lose 2 bases and 1 base respectively. The CDR3 runs 15 amino acids, cysteine and phenylalanine included. Here the CDR3 DNA is all that survives: 45 bases in frame from base 1. The germline V gene gives CDR1 as MNHEY and CDR2 as SVGAGI. The data also belong to a second study, concerning yellow fever vaccine responses in identical twins. The second study also describes: According to the authors, the vaccine-induced T cell response in identical twins seemed to be partly convergent and partly specific to each individual. Focusing on identical twins, the study followed the T cell clones that responded to the vaccine, and did so with precision.

The V and J genes are TRBV6-5 and TRBJ1-1, with no confident D gene call. The material sequenced was CD8+ T cells sorted from blood. This receptor was obtained from a woman under 30 in good health. The base sequence is TGTGCCAGCAGTTACAAGTCAGGTGGGAACACTGAAGCTTTCTTT. Translation gives CASSYKSGGNTEAFF.